The 26 T cell receptor beta chains below come from one sample, sequenced in a study of T cells in Graves' hyperthyroidism and ophthalmopathy. The TCR beta CDR3 regions underwent amplification using RNA transcripts as the source. The HTBI primer set was used in a first-round RT-PCR of the TCR CDR3. TCRdb fed the multiplex PCR reads into MiXCR, producing one record per CDR3 protein. The sample lists under 300,000 distinct CDR3 sequences, roughly an eighth occurring once. The sample comprised blood. These receptors came from a woman in her thirties or forties with Graves' hyperthyroidism.

There are many counts of this clonotype. J is TRBJ2-3 and V is TRBV6-1, with 11 positions matching TRBD2. The CDR3 covers 17 residues. J gave up 4 bases and V 5 bases, and 11 bases lay outside the gene matches. Germline V CDR1 and CDR2: MNHNS, SASEGT. CDR3 loop: CASSYGLAGGGPDTQYF. The CDR3 DNA reads TGTGCCAGCAGTTACGGCCTAGCGGGAGGTGGGCCAGATACGCAGTATTTT.

This clonotype was detected many times. The V gene is TRBV10-3, the J gene TRBJ1-1, with 8 positions matching TRBD1. This CDR3 has 15 amino acids. CDR1 is ENHRY, CDR2 SYGVKD, per germline. V dropped 0 bases and J dropped 0; count of bases not matched to a gene: 0. CDR3 nucleotides: TGTGCCATCAGTGAGTCCAGGGGGCTGAACACTGAAGCTTTCTTT. Translated: CAISESRGLNTEAFF.

This clonotype was recorded many times. The chain joins TRBV5-1 to TRBJ1-2, with unresolved D. Germline assignment: CDR1 SGHRS and CDR2 YFSETQ. This CDR3 is built from 14 residues. The V gene lost 6 bases and the J gene lost 0 bases, with 12 bases spanning the gap. In nucleotides, the CDR3 is TGCGCCAGCAACATTGGACCATCTAACTATGGCTACACCTTC. It codes for CASNIGPSNYGYTF.

This clonotype was seen ten or more times. The rearrangement joins TRBV13 to TRBJ1-1; D gene uncertain. Germline CDR1 reads PRHDT; CDR2 reads FYEKMQ (reference sequence). The V gene lost 1 base and the J gene lost 5 bases, with 8 bases spanning the gap. This CDR3 comprises 13 residues. The CDR3 bases are TGTGCCAGCAGCTTAGAACGGGTAACTGAAGCTTTCTTT. It specifies CASSLERVTEAFF.

This clonotype was seen a handful of times. The rearrangement joins TRBV27 to TRBJ2-1, with TRBD2 matching over 7 bases. The CDR3 totals 18 residues. CDR1 and CDR2 from the germline V gene are MNHEY and SMNVEV (reference sequence). Trimming took 3 bases from V and 0 from J; bases not matched to a gene: 11. The CDR3 here is CASSFLFSGLSSYNEQFF. CDR3 DNA: TGTGCCAGCAGTTTTTTATTTAGCGGGTTAAGCTCCTACAATGAGCAGTTCTTC.

In this sample, this clonotype turned up many times. This chain connects TRBV5-6 to TRBJ1-5, with TRBD1 identical over 8 bases. CDR1 and CDR2 (germline): SGHDT, YYEEEE. Trimming cost V 1 base and J 0 bases; bases outside gene matches: 3. This CDR3 is built from 16 residues. CDR3 DNA: TGTGCCAGCAGCTTGTACAGGGGGATTAGCAATCAGCCCCAGCATTTT. Amino acids: CASSLYRGISNQPQHF.

The chain links TRBV18 to TRBJ1-5; no clear D gene. From germline, CDR1 is KGHSH and CDR2 LQKENI. V gave up 3 bases and J gave up 4 bases, with 10 bases separating them. The CDR3 runs to 14 residues. Here the CDR3 DNA reads TGTGCCAGCTCACCGCCCCGGCAAAATCAGCCCCAGCATTTT. This encodes CASSPPRQNQPQHF.

There are many counts of this clonotype. V gene TRBV6-2 or TRBV6-3 combines with J gene TRBJ1-2, with D unresolved. The CDR3 runs 14 residues. Germline V CDR1 and CDR2: MNHEY, SVGEGT. The V end was cut by 5 bases, the J end by 2 bases, with 12 bases between. The CDR3 sequence: CASSPGSWNYGYTF. DNA of the CDR3: TGTGCCAGCAGTCCGGGGTCGTGGAACTATGGCTACACCTTC.

This clonotype was seen a handful of times. DNA of the CDR3: TGTGCCAGCAGGGGAACAGCTAATGAAAAACTGTTTTTT. Encoded protein: CASRGTANEKLFF. The V call is TRBV6-1, the J call TRBJ1-4; D unresolved. In germline, CDR1 is MNHNS, CDR2 SASEGT. V was trimmed by 6 bases and J by 3 bases, leaving 8 bases between them. This CDR3 has 13 residues.

This clonotype was found a few times. CDR3 nucleotides: TGTGCCAGCAGCGTAGGAATTCTCGGACAACAGGCTGGAAACACCATATATTTT. This encodes CASSVGILGQQAGNTIYF. The rearrangement links TRBV9 to TRBJ1-3; TRBD1 might be the D (5 bases). This CDR3 is 18 amino acids long. V lost 0 bases, J lost 2 bases, and 18 bases lay in between. Germline loops: CDR1 SGDLS, CDR2 YYNGEE.

This clonotype has a count of ten or more. The J gene is TRBJ1-1, the V gene TRBV6-1; 8 positions agree with TRBD1. CDR1 and CDR2 (germline): MNHNS, SASEGT. V lost 5 bases and J lost 5; bases outside the gene matches: 7. CDR3 length equals 14 residues. In DNA form, the CDR3 reads TGTGCCAGCAGTTATCAGGGGGCGCAAACTGAAGCTTTCTTT. Protein sequence: CASSYQGAQTEAFF.

The chain is built from TRBV24-1 and TRBJ2-2, with D hard to call. V was clipped by 9 bases and J by 0 bases, with 16 bases between them. The CDR3 contains 16 residues. Germline V lookup: CDR1 KGHDR, CDR2 SFDVKD. CDR3 region: CATAAIFGPNTGELFF. The CDR3 nucleotides read TGTGCCACCGCGGCAATCTTTGGACCGAACACCGGGGAGCTGTTTTTT.

About this clonotype: Given a much more abundant clone one base away, this may be a read error. This chain links TRBV5-1 with TRBJ2-3; 9 nucleotides align to TRBD2. In germline, CDR1 is SGHRS, CDR2 YFSETQ. This CDR3 is 14 amino acids long. The junction had 6 bases not matched to a gene; V was cut back by 4 bases and J by 6 bases. The CDR3 DNA reads as TGCGCCAGCAGCATAAGACTAGCGGATGATACGCAGTATTTT. Translated, it gives CASSIRLADDTQYF.

The sample holds many counts of this clonotype. This chain uses TRBV7-9 with TRBJ1-1; a weak D match, TRBD1 (5 bases). Germline CDR1 is SEHNR and CDR2 is FQNEAQ (reference sequence). This CDR3 region has 17 residues. V lost 5 bases, J lost 2 bases, and 21 bases lay in between. The CDR3, as DNA: TGTGCCAGCAGCCGTGAACGGTCGGGACGGGGCAACACTGAAGCTTTCTTT. Translating gives CASSRERSGRGNTEAFF. The full variable domain, rest sourced from reference TRBV7-9 and TRBJ1-1, is DTGVSQNPRHKITKRGQNVTFRCDPISEHNRLYWYRQTLGQGPEFLTYFQNEAQLEKSRLLSDRFSAERPKGSFSTLEIQRTEQGDSAMYLCASSRERSGRGNTEAFFGQGTRLTVV.

This clonotype was seen repeatedly, ten times or more. The genes are TRBV20-1 and TRBJ2-7; 10 nucleotides line up with TRBD2. The ends lost 4 bases at V and 1 base at J; junction bases unmatched: 7. Germline CDR1 DFQATT, CDR2 SNEGSKA (reference sequence). The CDR3 is made up of 15 amino acids. CDR3 nucleotide sequence: TGCAGTGCTATGTCGCTAGCGGGAGTATCCTACGAGCAGTACTTC. This translates into CSAMSLAGVSYEQYF.

The chain carries TRBV6-6 and TRBJ1-2; D not resolved. The CDR3 length is 14 residues. Trimming cost V 2 bases and J 5 bases, with 12 bases left between them. Per the germline V gene, CDR1 is MNHNY and CDR2 is SVGAGI (reference sequence). The CDR3: CASSYATEGYGYTF. The CDR3 region has the DNA TGTGCCAGCAGTTACGCGACCGAGGGTTATGGCTACACCTTC.

This clonotype was picked up many times. The V and J genes are TRBV2 and TRBJ1-5; no firm D call. The V end lost 8 bases, the J end lost 3 bases, and 23 bases lay between the germline ends. CDR1 SNHLY and CDR2 FYNNEI come from the germline V gene. The CDR3 has 17 amino acids. The CDR3 bases are TGTGCCAGCCGGAAAAAGGCCGGCCCGGTGGACAATCAGCCCCAGCATTTT. Translation gives CASRKKAGPVDNQPQHF. Filled out from reference TRBV2 and TRBJ1-5, the complete variable domain reads EPEVTQTPSHQVTQMGQEVILRCVPISNHLYFYWYRQILGQKVEFLVSFYNNEISEKSEIFDDQFSVERPDGSNFTLKIRSTKLEDSAMYFCASRKKAGPVDNQPQHFGDGTRLSIL.

V and J are TRBV30 and TRBJ1-2, with 11 bases matching TRBD1. V lost 5 bases, J lost 7 bases, and 12 bases stayed unmatched. This CDR3 spans 15 amino acids. Germline V gene data show CDR1 as GTSNPN and CDR2 as SVGIG (reference sequence). CDR3 in DNA: TGTGCCTGGCGATATACCAGGACAGGGGGCTCTGGCTACACCTTC. It yields the protein CAWRYTRTGGSGYTF.

In this sample, this clonotype turned up many times. This sequence joins TRBV7-9 and TRBJ1-1; no firm D call. The CDR3 sequence is 12 residues long. The germline gives CDR1 SEHNR, CDR2 FQNEAQ (reference sequence). V was cut by 0 bases and J by 10 bases, with 9 bases left in between. The CDR3 loop is CASSLAGVGAFF. The CDR3 region has the DNA TGTGCCAGCAGCTTAGCCGGGGTCGGAGCTTTCTTT.

The rearrangement uses TRBV19 and TRBJ1-1; the match to TRBD1 covers 7 bases. Trimming at V came to 5 bases and at J to 4 bases, leaving 7 bases not matched to a gene. Germline loops: CDR1 LNHDA, CDR2 SQIVND (reference sequence). CDR3 length: 14 residues. CDR3 bases: TGTGCCAGTAGTGCCCGGGGACAGACCACTGAAGCTTTCTTT. This sequence encodes CASSARGQTTEAFF.

This clonotype was counted many times. V usage is TRBV6-1 and J usage is TRBJ1-2; 9 bases are a match to TRBD1. The V and J ends lost 5 bases and 6 bases, in that order; junction bases with no gene match: 10. The germline CDR1 and CDR2 sequences are MNHNS and SASEGT. This CDR3 is built from 15 residues. The CDR3 DNA is TGTGCCAGCAGTCAAACAGGGGGCGGTACAAATGGCTACACCTTC. The encoded protein is CASSQTGGGTNGYTF.

Ten or more counts support this clonotype. The V call is TRBV6-1, the J call TRBJ1-2; perhaps TRBD1 as D (5 bases). CDR1 and CDR2 from the germline V gene are MNHNS and SASEGT. This CDR3 comprises 13 residues. The V gene lost 5 bases and the J gene lost 3 bases, with 10 bases spanning the gap. This chain's CDR3 is CASSLQGHYGYTF. The CDR3 DNA follows: TGTGCCAGCAGTTTGCAGGGCCACTATGGCTACACCTTC.

This clonotype was counted a few times. The chain carries TRBV5-1 and TRBJ1-2; no firm D call. The CDR3 is 14 residues long. The germline gives CDR1 SGHRS, CDR2 YFSETQ. The V gene lost 0 bases and the J gene lost 4 bases, with 10 bases spanning the gap. Here the CDR3 reads CASSLEEGSYGYTF. The CDR3 bases are TGCGCCAGCAGCTTGGAGGAAGGAAGCTATGGCTACACCTTC.

The sample holds a few counts of this clonotype. As DNA, the CDR3 is TGTGCCAGCAGCCACGACAGGGAGGAAAAACTGTTTTTT. Translation gives CASSHDREEKLFF. The chain employs TRBV5-8 and TRBJ1-4; 7 positions agree with TRBD1. Germline values: CDR1 SGHTS, CDR2 YDEGEE. V was clipped by 4 bases and J by 8 bases; unmatched bases: 5. CDR3 length equals 13 residues.

The chain carries TRBV29-1 and TRBJ2-2; D uncertain. Trimming pared 2 bases from V and 2 bases from J, leaving 9 bases between. Germline lookup yields CDR1 SQVTM and CDR2 ANQGSEA. The CDR3 length is 14 residues. CDR3 region: CSVETSLNTGELFF. In DNA form, the CDR3 reads TGCAGCGTTGAAACCTCGCTAAACACCGGGGAGCTGTTTTTT.

With respect to this clonotype: Being one base from a much bigger clone, this may be a read error. The chain carries TRBV28 and TRBJ2-2; 7 bases agree with TRBD2. Trimming removed 5 bases from V and 6 bases from J; junction bases left unmatched: 9. The CDR3 spans 15 residues. Germline CDR1 is MDHEN and CDR2 is SYDVKM. CDR3 amino acids: CASSPRTRRAGELFF. The CDR3 nucleotides read TGTGCCAGCAGTCCAAGGACTAGGCGGGCCGGGGAGCTGTTTTTT.